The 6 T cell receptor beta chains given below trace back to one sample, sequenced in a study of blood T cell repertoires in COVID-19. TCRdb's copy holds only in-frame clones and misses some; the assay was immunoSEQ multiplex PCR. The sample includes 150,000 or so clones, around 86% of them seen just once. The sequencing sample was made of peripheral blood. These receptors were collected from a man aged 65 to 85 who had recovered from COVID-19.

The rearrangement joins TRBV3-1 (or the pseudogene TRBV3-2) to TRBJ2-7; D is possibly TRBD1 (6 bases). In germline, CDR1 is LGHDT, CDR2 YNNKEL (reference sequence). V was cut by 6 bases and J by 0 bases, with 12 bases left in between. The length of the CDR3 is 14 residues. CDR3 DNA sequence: TGTGCCAGCAGAGAAAGACAGGACTCCTACGAGCAGTACTTC. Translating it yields CASRERQDSYEQYF.

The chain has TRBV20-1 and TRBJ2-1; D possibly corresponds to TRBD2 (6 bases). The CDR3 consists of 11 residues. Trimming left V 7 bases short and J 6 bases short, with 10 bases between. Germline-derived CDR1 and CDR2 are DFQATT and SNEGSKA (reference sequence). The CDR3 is CSVQGGNEQFF. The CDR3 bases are TGCAGTGTTCAGGGAGGCAATGAGCAGTTCTTC.

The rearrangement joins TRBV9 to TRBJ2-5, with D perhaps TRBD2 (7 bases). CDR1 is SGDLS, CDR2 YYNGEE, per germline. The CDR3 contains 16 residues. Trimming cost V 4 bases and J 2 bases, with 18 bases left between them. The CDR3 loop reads CASSPSVRGGQETQYF. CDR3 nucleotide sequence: TGTGCCAGCAGCCCCTCGGTGAGGGGGGGGCAAGAGACCCAGTACTTC.

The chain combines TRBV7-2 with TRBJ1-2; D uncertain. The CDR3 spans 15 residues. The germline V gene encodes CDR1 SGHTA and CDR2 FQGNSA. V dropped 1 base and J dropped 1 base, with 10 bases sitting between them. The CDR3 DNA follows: TGTGCCAGCAGCTTAGGCGGAGCCTTTAACTATGGCTACACCTTC. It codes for CASSLGGAFNYGYTF.

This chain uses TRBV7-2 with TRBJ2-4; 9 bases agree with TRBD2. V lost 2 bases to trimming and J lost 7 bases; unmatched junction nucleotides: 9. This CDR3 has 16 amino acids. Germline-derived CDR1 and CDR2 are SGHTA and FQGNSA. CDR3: CASSLLGSGSYNIQYF. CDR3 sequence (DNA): TGTGCCAGCAGCTTATTGGGTAGCGGGAGTTATAACATTCAGTACTTC.

The CDR3 bases are TGTGCCAGCAGCGTATCCCCTTCAGGGGGCCAAGAGACCCAGTACTTC. Protein: CASSVSPSGGQETQYF. The rearrangement links TRBV9 to TRBJ2-5; 7 nucleotides agree with TRBD1. J gave up 1 base and V 1 base, and 7 bases lay outside the gene matches. The CDR3 runs 16 residues. Germline CDR1 and CDR2: SGDLS and YYNGEE.